Shown below are 15 T cell receptor beta chains from a single sample sequenced in a study of blood T cell repertoires in COVID-19. Clones were read by immunoSEQ multiplex PCR, and TCRdb kept only the in-frame ones, dropping some. The sample lists some 50,000 clones, around four fifths occurring once. Sequencing input: peripheral blood. The receptors here all came from a man aged 50-59 years with acute or convalescent COVID-19.

This sequence joins TRBV4-1 and TRBJ2-3, with 7 bases identical to TRBD1. The germline gives CDR1 MGHRA, CDR2 YSYEKL. J lost 5 bases, V lost 0 bases, and 5 bases had no gene match. This CDR3 contains 15 residues. The CDR3 spells CASSQDDRVKDTQYF. CDR3 in DNA: TGCGCCAGCAGCCAAGACGACAGGGTCAAAGATACGCAGTATTTT.

The gene calls are TRBV28 and TRBJ2-7; 8 bases are shared with TRBD2. V lost 6 bases and J lost 6; bases outside the gene matches: 7. Germline V CDR1 and CDR2: MDHEN, SYDVKM. CDR3 length equals 13 residues. The CDR3 nucleotides read TGTGCCAGCAGAACCCACCGGGAGGGCGAGCAGTACTTC. Protein product: CASRTHREGEQYF.

The chain joins TRBV7-8 to TRBJ2-1; 11 bases align to TRBD2. Per the germline V gene, CDR1 is SGHVS and CDR2 is FQNEAQ. Trimming at V came to 5 bases and at J to 6 bases, leaving 3 bases not matched to a gene. CDR3 length: 14 amino acids. CDR3 bases: TGTGCCAGCAGCCCCGGGACTAGCGGCAATGAGCAGTTCTTC. Translated: CASSPGTSGNEQFF.

This chain connects TRBV6-5 to TRBJ2-7; D might be TRBD1 (5 bases). Germline lookup yields CDR1 MNHEY and CDR2 SVGAGI. The CDR3 consists of 16 residues. Trimming stripped 0 bases from V and 3 bases from J, with 15 bases between. Here the CDR3 DNA reads TGTGCCAGCAGTTACTCGTTGGCCAGGGCCATCTACGAGCAGTACTTC. Translated, it gives CASSYSLARAIYEQYF.

In its sample, this clone was seen once. The chain uses TRBV12-3 or TRBV12-4 and TRBJ2-3; no reliable D call. CDR3 length: 12 residues. Trimming left V 6 bases short and J 0 bases short, with 4 bases between. CDR3 sequence: CASSTSTDTQYF. The CDR3 bases are TGTGCCAGCAGCACTAGCACAGATACGCAGTATTTT.

The CDR3: CASSWTSLNTGELFF. The CDR3 DNA follows: TGTGCCAGCAGCTGGACTAGCCTCAACACCGGGGAGCTGTTTTTT. J is TRBJ2-2 and V is TRBV7-6; the match to TRBD2 covers 8 bases. The germline CDR1 and CDR2 sequences are SGHVS and FNYEAQ. The CDR3 consists of 15 residues. V trimming: 4 bases; J trimming: 2 bases; junction bases outside the gene matches: 3.

V gene TRBV19 combines with J gene TRBJ1-1; D is perhaps TRBD1 (6 bases). The V end lost 7 bases, the J end lost 4 bases, and 16 bases lay between the germline ends. The CDR3 spans 14 residues. Germline V gives CDR1 LNHDA, CDR2 SQIVND (reference sequence). The CDR3 reads CASTITGFGTEAFF. CDR3 coding DNA: TGTGCCAGTACCATTACAGGGTTCGGCACTGAAGCTTTCTTT.

The chain is built from TRBV9 and TRBJ2-1; D perhaps matches TRBD2 (5 bases). The ends were cut back, 0 bases at V and 9 bases at J, with 10 bases in the middle. CDR3 size: 13 residues. Germline V gene lookup returns CDR1 SGDLS and CDR2 YYNGEE. The CDR3 coding sequence is TGTGCCAGCAGCGTAGAGACTATGAGTGAGCAGTTCTTC. Protein: CASSVETMSEQFF.

The rearrangement links TRBV3-1 (or the pseudogene TRBV3-2) to TRBJ1-1; 9 bases map to TRBD1. V was pared by 4 bases and J by 4 bases, with 13 bases of the junction left unmatched. The CDR3 has 17 amino acids. Germline values: CDR1 LGHDT, CDR2 YNNKEL (reference sequence). The CDR3 sequence is CASSPVRGQGGGTEAFF. The CDR3 nucleotides are TGTGCCAGCAGCCCCGTCAGGGGACAGGGAGGCGGCACTGAAGCTTTCTTT.

The chain has TRBV19 and TRBJ1-5; perhaps TRBD1 as D (5 bases). V was cut by 5 bases and J by 7 bases, with 15 bases left in between. The CDR3 covers 14 residues. Per the germline V gene, CDR1 is LNHDA and CDR2 is SQIVND (reference sequence). CDR3 sequence: CASSLNGGGQPQHF. The CDR3 DNA reads as TGTGCCAGTAGTCTAAATGGGGGGGGACAGCCCCAGCATTTT.

This clone has a handful of counts. The chain carries TRBV3-1 (or the pseudogene TRBV3-2) and TRBJ1-5; 8 positions match TRBD1. The CDR3 runs 17 residues. The germline V gene encodes CDR1 LGHDT and CDR2 YNNKEL (reference sequence). After removal of 4 bases from V and 4 bases from J, the junction contained 12 bases not matched to a gene. The CDR3 reads CASSPDHWTGPNQPQHF. The CDR3, as DNA: TGTGCCAGCAGCCCCGACCACTGGACAGGGCCGAATCAGCCCCAGCATTTT.

The chain uses TRBV20-1 and TRBJ2-7; TRBD2 might be the D (6 bases). CDR3 size: 13 residues. V dropped 3 bases and J dropped 5 bases, with 14 bases sitting between them. Germline values: CDR1 DFQATT, CDR2 SNEGSKA (reference sequence). In DNA form, the CDR3 reads TGCAGTGCTAGTCCCGGGAGTAGCAACGAGCAGTACTTC. Translation gives CSASPGSSNEQYF.

The gene calls are TRBV5-1 and TRBJ2-3; maybe TRBD2 (6 bases). Trimming shortened V by 4 bases and J by 3 bases, and 18 bases separated the two germline ends. The CDR3 totals 16 residues. In germline, CDR1 is SGHRS, CDR2 YFSETQ. The DNA of the CDR3 is TGCGCCAGCAGCGGAGGGGCAGGGTCTTCGACAGATACGCAGTATTTT. The encoded protein is CASSGGAGSSTDTQYF.

The V and J genes are TRBV7-2 and TRBJ2-5; D uncertain. The CDR3 contains 14 residues. V was cut by 1 base and J by 0 bases, with 6 bases left in between. The germline gives CDR1 SGHTA, CDR2 FQGNSA. CDR3 sequence: CASSLDINQETQYF. In DNA, the CDR3 is TGTGCCAGCAGCTTAGACATTAACCAAGAGACCCAGTACTTC.

The chain carries TRBV7-9 and TRBJ2-5; the D gene is possibly TRBD1 (8 bases). This CDR3 is built from 15 residues. Germline CDR1 is SEHNR and CDR2 is FQNEAQ (reference sequence). V dropped 5 bases and J dropped 1 base, with 14 bases sitting between them. CDR3 DNA: TGTGCCAGCAGCACGACAGGGGAGGGCCAAGAGACCCAGTACTTC. It is translated as CASSTTGEGQETQYF.